This T cell receptor beta chain comes out of a study of blood T cell repertoires in COVID-19. CDR3 length equals 14 residues. The germline V gene has CDR1 SGHRS and CDR2 YFSETQ. The V and J ends lost 4 bases and 12 bases, in that order; junction bases with no gene match: 9. This clone was picked up many times. The table came from immunoSEQ multiplex PCR; TCRdb's copy has only in-frame clones and leaves some out. The sample lists 140,000 to 150,000 clones, 80% to 85% occurring once. Self-reported history from a screening survey and questionnaire set each donor's cohort. The TCR was taken from a woman aged 50 to 65 who had been exposed to COVID-19. The material sequenced was PBMCs or T cells enriched from blood (not recorded which). The chain joins TRBV5-1 to TRBJ2-3; 12 bases align to TRBD2. CDR3 residues: CASSPGLAGGLQYF. The CDR3 DNA reads as TGCGCCAGCAGCCCTGGCCTAGCGGGGGGGCTTCAGTATTTT.